A selection of T cell receptor beta chains follows, all from one sample in a study of T cell repertoires in cytomegalovirus infection. From the reads, TCRdb called clonotypes with MiXCR, one entry per CDR3 protein. The sample holds 97,000 or so distinct CDR3 sequences, 15% to 20% seen once. The sequenced sample was PBMCs. The receptor set was obtained from a human donor in good health (CMV status not recorded). Some clones in this sample may be carry-over from other donors' samples. Each CDR3 is given with its conserved first and last residue. The order of the fields is clone size, V gene, D gene, J gene, CDR3 protein. D genes are given only for firm matches. Clone size, where shown, is once, few, many, or a class for clones that have expanded.

many,TRBV7-8,.,TRBJ1-1,CASSSAQGNTEAFF
.,TRBV5-5,TRBD1,TRBJ1-2,CASSDGVQGYGYTF
.,TRBV6-2/TRBV6-3,.,TRBJ2-1,CASSPWRVYNEQFF
few,TRBV20-1,.,TRBJ1-1,CSARGMQAGDTEAFF
.,TRBV20-1,.,TRBJ2-1,CSAREWGASDNEQFF
few,TRBV29-1,.,TRBJ1-1,CSGSRGNTEAFF
.,TRBV2,TRBD2,TRBJ2-1,CAITRGLAGGNEQFF
few,TRBV20-1,TRBD1,TRBJ1-1,CSAQGTGGLLNTEAFF
many,TRBV7-2,.,TRBJ2-3,CASSSPGSTDTQYF
.,TRBV10-3,.,TRBJ1-6,CAISEHQGSRNSPLHF
.,TRBV28,.,TRBJ2-4,CASSLSSAGNIQYF
many,TRBV7-2,.,TRBJ1-1,CASSAAVTRAFF
many,TRBV7-2,.,TRBJ2-1,CASRLSGSPGNNEQFF
few,TRBV2,TRBD1,TRBJ1-1,CASTGQQSTEAFF
.,TRBV7-9,TRBD2,TRBJ2-1,CASSLLGLAGDNEQFF
many,TRBV6-2/TRBV6-3,.,TRBJ1-5,CASTLTGWSNQPQHF
many,TRBV6-5,TRBD1,TRBJ2-7,CASPSGQGRPGQYF
.,TRBV7-9,.,TRBJ1-6,CASSFSVDSPLHF
few,TRBV20-1,TRBD2,TRBJ2-1,CSARDLVTSGGANEQFF
few,TRBV11-2,TRBD1,TRBJ1-1,CASSLRLQGALAFF
many,TRBV7-2,TRBD1,TRBJ1-2,CASSGKGQAYGYTF
many,TRBV5-4,TRBD2,TRBJ2-3,CASSWGTTPPADTQYF
many,TRBV7-2,.,TRBJ1-5,CASSSAPGVSQPQHF
.,TRBV10-3,TRBD2,TRBJ2-1,CAIRSGDYNEQFF
few,TRBV19,TRBD1,TRBJ1-5,CASSQGQGGQPQHF
few,TRBV20-1,TRBD1,TRBJ1-4,CSATRQGQDEKLFF
.,TRBV5-3,TRBD2,TRBJ2-5,CARSFELAGMVEETQYF
.,TRBV5-6,.,TRBJ2-7,CASSMTVSYEQYF